Shown below are 32 T cell receptor beta chains from a single sample sequenced in a study of cytomegalovirus exposure and HLA in healthy donors. PCR amplification relied on 60 Vbeta primers (plus 13 Jbeta primers). Generated by immunoSEQ multiplex PCR, the TCRdb table keeps only in-frame clones and is missing some. The table records approximately 240,000 clones, 82% of them present only once. The sample taken for sequencing was PBMCs. These receptors were taken from a woman aged 40 to 49 in good health and CMV-seropositive.

This sequence joins TRBV27 and TRBJ2-1; perhaps TRBD2 as D (5 bases). Trimming pared 8 bases from V and 4 bases from J, leaving 24 bases between. CDR3 size: 17 residues. Germline values: CDR1 MNHEY, CDR2 SMNVEV (reference sequence). CDR3 in DNA: TGTGCCAGCCGCGCGACTACCGGGCCCTACTTTTACAATGAGCAGTTCTTC. Protein: CASRATTGPYFYNEQFF.

CDR3 protein: CASSLASLVTDTQYF. The CDR3 bases are TGTGCCAGCAGCTTAGCTTCTCTTGTCACAGATACGCAGTATTTT. This chain connects TRBV7-6 to TRBJ2-3; D remains unclear. This CDR3 spans 15 amino acids. V lost 0 bases, J lost 2 bases, and 9 bases lay in between. Germline V gene data show CDR1 as SGHVS and CDR2 as FNYEAQ.

The rearrangement joins TRBV25-1 to TRBJ2-7, with D hard to call. Germline V CDR1 and CDR2: MGHDK, SYGVNS. This CDR3 is built from 16 residues. Trimming pared 3 bases from V and 1 base from J, leaving 16 bases between. The CDR3 loop is CASSDPDPGPSYEQYF. CDR3 nucleotide sequence: TGTGCCAGCAGTGATCCCGACCCGGGTCCTTCCTACGAGCAGTACTTC.

The chain joins TRBV9 to TRBJ2-2; the D gene is possibly TRBD1 (6 bases). The CDR3 has 15 residues. The V end lost 3 bases, the J end lost 2 bases, and 11 bases lay between the germline ends. Germline CDR1 is SGDLS and CDR2 is YYNGEE. DNA of the CDR3: TGTGCCAGCAGCGGGGGACACTCAAACACCGGGGAGCTGTTTTTT. This codes for CASSGGHSNTGELFF. Full variable domain (rest looked up from reference TRBV9 and TRBJ2-2): DSGVTQTPKHLITATGQRVTLRCSPRSGDLSVYWYQQSLDQGLQFLIQYYNGEERAKGNILERFSAQQFPDLHSELNLSSLELGDSALYFCASSGGHSNTGELFFGEGSRLTVL.

This rearrangement joins TRBV6-6 to TRBJ2-5, with D possibly being TRBD1 (5 bases). V lost 5 bases, J lost 9 bases, and 16 bases lay in between. Germline V CDR1 and CDR2: MNHNY, SVGAGI (reference sequence). CDR3 length: 13 residues. For the CDR3, the DNA is TGTGCCAGCAGTCCCTTGCAGGGCCAGGCCCAGTACTTC. Translated: CASSPLQGQAQYF.

This clone was picked up a small number of times. V usage is TRBV30 and J usage is TRBJ2-7, with 9 bases fitting TRBD1. V shed 5 bases, J shed 9 bases, and the junction held 5 bases outside the gene matches. Germline V gene sequence: CDR1 GTSNPN, CDR2 SVGIG (reference sequence). CDR3 length equals 11 residues. For the CDR3, the DNA is TGTGCCTGGCGTACAGGGGGCGCGCAGTACTTC. It translates to CAWRTGGAQYF.

The gene calls are TRBV7-2 and TRBJ1-2, with D perhaps TRBD1 (5 bases). In germline, CDR1 is SGHTA, CDR2 FQGNSA. The CDR3 contains 14 residues. V lost 5 bases, J lost 6 bases, and 16 bases lay in between. The CDR3 protein is CASSPQGLTDGYTF. Written as DNA, the CDR3 is TGTGCCAGCAGCCCCCAGGGTTTAACGGATGGCTACACCTTC.

The chain carries TRBV7-9 and TRBJ1-1, with D possibly TRBD1 on 6 matching bases. The CDR3 is 14 residues long. CDR1 and CDR2 (germline): SEHNR, FQNEAQ (reference sequence). The V and J ends lost 2 bases and 7 bases respectively, with 14 bases between them. CDR3: CASSLQRDNNEAFF. In DNA form, the CDR3 reads TGTGCCAGCAGCTTACAACGGGACAATAATGAAGCTTTCTTT.

V is TRBV4-2 and J is TRBJ1-2; no firm D call. Per germline, CDR1 LGHNA and CDR2 YNFKEQ. V lost 0 bases and J 4 bases, leaving 9 bases between the germline ends. The CDR3 totals 14 residues. This CDR3 is CASSQDQEAYGYTF. The CDR3 bases are TGTGCCAGCAGCCAAGATCAGGAAGCCTATGGCTACACCTTC.

The chain carries TRBV10-3 and TRBJ1-2; 7 nucleotides agree with TRBD1. J gave up 5 bases and V 7 bases, and 10 bases lay outside the gene matches. Germline CDR1 and CDR2: ENHRY and SYGVKD. The CDR3 contains 14 residues. CDR3 DNA sequence: TGTGCCATCACCGACAGGGAGCTGAGTTATGGCTACACCTTC. Its protein is CAITDRELSYGYTF.

The CDR3 spells CAISAHRGYTF. CDR3 bases: TGTGCCATCAGCGCGCACCGAGGCTACACCTTC. V and J are TRBV10-3 and TRBJ1-2; D is undetermined. Per the germline V gene, CDR1 is ENHRY and CDR2 is SYGVKD. The CDR3 is 11 residues long. The V gene lost 6 bases and the J gene lost 8 bases, with 10 bases spanning the gap.

The chain has TRBV18 and TRBJ2-5; D is unresolved. Per the germline V gene, CDR1 is KGHSH and CDR2 is LQKENI. The CDR3 is 13 residues long. Trimming removed 2 bases at V and 4 bases at J, with 8 bases between. The CDR3 nucleotides are TGTGCCAGCTCACCATCCCCCGGAGAGACCCAGTACTTC. It specifies CASSPSPGETQYF.

This clone was seen a handful of times. This rearrangement joins TRBV15 to TRBJ1-5, with D possibly TRBD1 on 6 matching bases. V was shortened by 6 bases and J by 7 bases, with 16 bases between the two germline ends. CDR3 length: 14 residues. Germline loops: CDR1 LNHNV, CDR2 YYDKDF (reference sequence). As DNA, the CDR3 is TGTGCCACCAGTGCCGGACAGAACAAGCAGCCCCAGCATTTT. Protein product: CATSAGQNKQPQHF.

The gene calls are TRBV10-1 and TRBJ2-1, with TRBD2 matching over 10 bases. The germline V gene encodes CDR1 WNHNN and CDR2 SYGVQD (reference sequence). The J segment lost 10 bases and the V segment lost 4 bases, leaving 13 bases of the junction unmatched. This CDR3 contains 16 residues. DNA of the CDR3: TGCGCCAGCAGTGTAGGAAGCGGGAGGGCCTCGAGGGAGCAGTTCTTC. Protein product: CASSVGSGRASREQFF.

The chain has TRBV4-1 and TRBJ2-7; TRBD2 might be the D (5 bases). Trimming took 4 bases from V and 2 from J, leaving 21 bases between them. Looked up from germline, CDR1 is MGHRA and CDR2 is YSYEKL. The CDR3 spans 17 residues. The CDR3 sequence is CASSRFLATGRTYEQYF. DNA for the CDR3: TGCGCCAGCAGCCGGTTCTTGGCAACGGGGAGAACCTACGAGCAGTACTTC.

The chain couples TRBV14 to TRBJ1-2, with D perhaps matching TRBD1 (6 bases). Trimming cost V 4 bases and J 4 bases, with 16 bases left between them. Germline assignment: CDR1 SGHDN and CDR2 FVKESK. The CDR3 consists of 15 residues. CDR3 nucleotide sequence: TGTGCCAGCAGCCTCGCGGGGGGCAAGAGCTATGGCTACACCTTC. Translation: CASSLAGGKSYGYTF.

This clone was counted once. The chain carries TRBV5-6 and TRBJ1-5, with 11 bases fitting TRBD1. Germline V gene lookup returns CDR1 SGHDT and CDR2 YYEEEE. This CDR3 has 16 amino acids. V lost 0 bases to trimming and J lost 9 bases; unmatched junction nucleotides: 8. CDR3 sequence (DNA): TGTGCCAGCAGCTTGGGGACAGGGGGCGTCTCATGGCCCCAGCATTTT. This translates into CASSLGTGGVSWPQHF.

Turning to this clone: The same CDR3 can be traced to other DNA sequences in this sample. V is TRBV20-1 and J is TRBJ1-1; D not resolved. Germline V lookup: CDR1 DFQATT, CDR2 SNEGSKA (reference sequence). The CDR3 is made up of 11 amino acids. The V end was cut by 3 bases, the J end by 1 base, with 3 bases between. The CDR3 DNA reads as TGCAGTGCTAGGAGGAACACTGAAGCTTTCTTT. Translating gives CSARRNTEAFF.

V gene TRBV7-2 combines with J gene TRBJ2-2; 7 bases agree with TRBD1. The CDR3 is 15 residues long. The V gene end was trimmed by 5 bases and the J gene end by 5 bases; junction bases not matched to a gene: 8. The germline CDR1 and CDR2 sequences are SGHTA and FQGNSA. In nucleotides, the CDR3 is TGTGCCAGCAGCCCGGACAGGATGGGGACCGGGGAGCTGTTTTTT. It codes for CASSPDRMGTGELFF.

This chain links TRBV5-1 with TRBJ2-2; D uncertain. Germline V gene data show CDR1 as SGHRS and CDR2 as YFSETQ. V dropped 0 bases and J dropped 1 base, with 7 bases sitting between them. This CDR3 is 15 amino acids long. This chain's CDR3 is CASSLGSRNTGELFF. CDR3 nucleotide sequence: TGCGCCAGCAGCTTGGGAAGCCGGAACACCGGGGAGCTGTTTTTT.

V gene TRBV7-9 combines with J gene TRBJ2-1, with TRBD2 identical over 7 bases. CDR1 SEHNR and CDR2 FQNEAQ come from the germline V gene (reference sequence). The J segment lost 6 bases and the V segment lost 5 bases, leaving 10 bases of the junction unmatched. The CDR3 has 15 amino acids. The CDR3 sequence is CASSHQRGRANEQFF. CDR3 sequence (DNA): TGTGCCAGCAGCCACCAGCGGGGCCGGGCCAATGAGCAGTTCTTC.

The CDR3 DNA reads TGTGCCTGGAGTTTACTAGCGGGGGGGGTCGGGGAGCTGTTTTTT. Translating it yields CAWSLLAGGVGELFF. The chain carries TRBV30 and TRBJ2-2, with 13 bases identical to TRBD2. The CDR3 covers 15 residues. Trimming took 2 bases from V and 7 from J; bases not matched to a gene: 4. The germline V gene has CDR1 GTSNPN and CDR2 SVGIG (reference sequence).

The chain joins TRBV7-2 to TRBJ2-3; D unresolved. Trimming shortened V by 5 bases and J by 4 bases, and 10 bases separated the two germline ends. Germline V gives CDR1 SGHTA, CDR2 FQGNSA. This CDR3 has 13 residues. In nucleotides, the CDR3 is TGTGCCAGCAGCCCAACTTACGCAGATACGCAGTATTTT. Protein sequence: CASSPTYADTQYF.

As for this clone: Germline and junction disagree at one end, which may indicate a read error. The V call is TRBV7-9, the J call TRBJ1-2; weak D call: TRBD1 (5 bases). CDR1 SEHNR and CDR2 FQNEAQ come from the germline V gene (reference sequence). CDR3 length: 15 residues. CDR3 in DNA: TGTTCCAGCAGCTTTGGGGGGTCCTCAACGTATGGCTACACCTTC. It yields the protein CSSSFGGSSTYGYTF.

Comments on this clone: A read error may produce the germline difference seen at one junction end. CDR3 nucleotides: TGTGCCAGCTCGCCACGGAGCAGGGTCACTAGCAATCAGCCCCAGCATTTT. Protein: CASSPRSRVTSNQPQHF. The chain has TRBV18 and TRBJ1-5, with D possibly TRBD1 on 5 matching bases. Germline lookup yields CDR1 KGHSH and CDR2 LQKENI. This CDR3 comprises 17 residues.

Remarks on this clone: Other DNA sequences within the sample encode an identical CDR3. This chain uses TRBV4-1 with TRBJ1-5; D not resolved. The CDR3 has 15 residues. CDR1 MGHRA and CDR2 YSYEKL come from the germline V gene. V was shortened by 1 base and J by 4 bases, with 11 bases between the two germline ends. The CDR3: CASSQGATGNQPQHF. CDR3 bases: TGCGCCAGCAGCCAAGGGGCAACGGGGAATCAGCCCCAGCATTTT.

The genes are TRBV2 and TRBJ2-1; D perhaps matches TRBD1 (6 bases). The CDR3 covers 17 residues. Germline loops: CDR1 SNHLY, CDR2 FYNNEI. V shed 2 bases and J shed 6 bases, with 20 bases lying between them. CDR3 DNA: TGTGCCAGCAGTGAAATAGGTCACAGGGTACGCACCAATGAGCAGTTCTTC. It yields the protein CASSEIGHRVRTNEQFF.

The chain is built from TRBV29-1 and TRBJ1-4; D is uncertain. Germline V gene data show CDR1 as SQVTM and CDR2 as ANQGSEA. V was clipped by 2 bases and J by 5 bases, with 12 bases between them. The CDR3 consists of 14 residues. The CDR3 sequence is CSVELGPGNEKLFF. CDR3 DNA: TGCAGCGTTGAATTAGGGCCGGGAAATGAAAAACTGTTTTTT.

V and J are TRBV5-4 and TRBJ2-3; D gene unclear. Germline CDR1 and CDR2: SGHNT and YYREEE (reference sequence). V was pared by 2 bases and J by 7 bases, with 8 bases between. This CDR3 spans 12 amino acids. CDR3: CASSFNENTQYF. The CDR3 region has the DNA TGTGCCAGCAGCTTTAACGAGAATACGCAGTATTTT.

This clone occurred once. V is TRBV7-9 and J is TRBJ2-2, with D uncertain. The germline V gene has CDR1 SEHNR and CDR2 FQNEAQ (reference sequence). Trimming took 5 bases from V and 5 from J, leaving 15 bases between them. This CDR3 has 15 amino acids. The CDR3 bases are TGTGCCAGCAGCCCTCCAGTAGCATCAACCGGGGAGCTGTTTTTT. Its translation: CASSPPVASTGELFF.

This clone was counted a few times. Different DNA sequences within this sample yield the same CDR3. This chain joins TRBV5-4 and TRBJ2-5; weak D call: TRBD1 (6 bases). The CDR3 has 13 residues. V was pared by 4 bases and J by 2 bases, with 9 bases between. Germline-derived CDR1 and CDR2 are SGHNT and YYREEE (reference sequence). CDR3 protein: CASSPGQQETQYF. CDR3 sequence (DNA): TGTGCCAGCAGCCCCGGACAGCAAGAGACCCAGTACTTC. The full variable domain, completed using reference TRBV5-4 and TRBJ2-5, is ETGVTQSPTHLIKTRGQQVTLRCSSQSGHNTVSWYQQALGQGPQFIFQYYREEENGRGNFPPRFSGLQFPNYSSELNVNALELDDSALYLCASSPGQQETQYFGPGTRLLVL.

This sequence joins TRBV7-6 and TRBJ2-2; 10 positions match TRBD1. CDR1 SGHVS and CDR2 FNYEAQ come from the germline V gene. The V and J ends lost 6 bases and 7 bases, in that order; junction bases with no gene match: 5. This CDR3 has 14 residues. As DNA, the CDR3 is TGTGCCAGCAGGCCGGGACAGGGGATCGGGGAGCTGTTTTTT. This translates into CASRPGQGIGELFF.